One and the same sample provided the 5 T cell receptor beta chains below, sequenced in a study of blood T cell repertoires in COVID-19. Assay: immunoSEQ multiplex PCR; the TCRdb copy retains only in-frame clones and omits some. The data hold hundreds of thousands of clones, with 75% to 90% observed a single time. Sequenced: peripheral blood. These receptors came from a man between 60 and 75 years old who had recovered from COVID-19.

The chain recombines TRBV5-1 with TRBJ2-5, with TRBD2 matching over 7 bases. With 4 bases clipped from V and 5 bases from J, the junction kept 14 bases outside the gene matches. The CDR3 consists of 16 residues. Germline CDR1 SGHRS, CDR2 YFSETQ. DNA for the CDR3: TGCGCCAGCAGCACGTGGTCTCGCGGGGGATTGGAGACCCAGTACTTC. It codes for CASSTWSRGGLETQYF. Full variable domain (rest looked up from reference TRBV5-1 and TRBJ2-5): KAGVTQTPRYLIKTRGQQVTLSCSPISGHRSVSWYQQTPGQGLQFLFEYFSETQRNKGNFPGRFSGRQFSNSRSEMNVSTLELGDSALYLCASSTWSRGGLETQYFGPGTRLLVL.

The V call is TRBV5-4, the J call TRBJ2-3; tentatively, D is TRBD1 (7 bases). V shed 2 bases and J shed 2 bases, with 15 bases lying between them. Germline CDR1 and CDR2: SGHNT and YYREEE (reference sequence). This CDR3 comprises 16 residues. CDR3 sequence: CASSFGAGQITDTQYF. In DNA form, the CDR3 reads TGTGCCAGCAGCTTTGGTGCGGGACAGATCACAGATACGCAGTATTTT.

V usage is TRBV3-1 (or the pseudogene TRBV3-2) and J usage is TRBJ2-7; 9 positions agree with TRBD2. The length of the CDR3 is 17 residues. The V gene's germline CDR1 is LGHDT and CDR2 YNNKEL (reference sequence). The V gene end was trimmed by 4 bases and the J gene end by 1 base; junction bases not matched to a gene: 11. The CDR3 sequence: CASSPEAAGGPSYEQYV. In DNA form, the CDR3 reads TGTGCCAGCAGCCCCGAGGCAGCGGGGGGCCCATCCTACGAGCAGTACGTC.

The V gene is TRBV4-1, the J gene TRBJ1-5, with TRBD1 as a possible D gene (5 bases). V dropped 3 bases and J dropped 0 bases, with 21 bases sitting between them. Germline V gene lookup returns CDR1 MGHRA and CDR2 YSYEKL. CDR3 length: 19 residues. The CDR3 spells CASSQSDGSRTISNQPQHF. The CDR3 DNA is TGCGCCAGCAGCCAGTCGGACGGATCTCGGACAATTAGCAATCAGCCCCAGCATTTT.

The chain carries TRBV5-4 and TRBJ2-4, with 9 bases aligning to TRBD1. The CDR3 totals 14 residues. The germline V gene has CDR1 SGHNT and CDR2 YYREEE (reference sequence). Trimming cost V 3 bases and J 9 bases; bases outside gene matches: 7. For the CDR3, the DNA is TGTGCCAGCAGCTCACCGGGACAGGGTAGCATTCAGTACTTC. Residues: CASSSPGQGSIQYF. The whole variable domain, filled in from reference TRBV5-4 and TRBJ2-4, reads ETGVTQSPTHLIKTRGQQVTLRCSSQSGHNTVSWYQQALGQGPQFIFQYYREEENGRGNFPPRFSGLQFPNYSSELNVNALELDDSALYLCASSSPGQGSIQYFGAGTRLSVL.